This T cell receptor beta chain is drawn from a study of blood T cell repertoires in COVID-19. Looking at the study overall: Italy, Spain and the United States were the sources of the convalescent and acute COVID-19 samples.

In the study's own analysis: Estimation of nucleated cell counts relied on the amplification of reference gene primers. TCRdb's copy holds only in-frame clones and misses some; the assay was immunoSEQ multiplex PCR. The V and J calls and clone size come from that table; D and trimming were worked out from the DNA. This sample carries under 130,000 clones, about 80% of them seen once, and the ten largest clones take just under 20%. CDR3 size: 15 residues. Germline CDR1 reads SNHLY; CDR2 reads FYNNEI. The junction had 10 bases not matched to a gene; V was cut back by 8 bases and J by 3 bases. This clonotype originated in a woman aged 70 to 79 with acute or convalescent COVID-19. The V call is TRBV2, the J call TRBJ2-5, with 9 nucleotides matching TRBD2. Sequences were obtained from peripheral blood. DNA of the CDR3: TGTGCCAGCTCACGACAGCGGGGGGCCGAAGAGACCCAGTACTTC. It specifies CASSRQRGAEETQYF.